This T cell receptor beta chain was profiled in a study of cytomegalovirus exposure and HLA in healthy donors (TCRdb year 2017). A note on the overall study: An earlier analysis of fewer than 750 of the donors reported around 280 Gb of sequence data and 90 million to 120 million unique TCR beta sequences obtained from roughly 180 million T cells. An early release covering roughly 640 HLA-typed donors comprised around 300 gigabases of sequencing data and approximately 85 million unique TCR sequences. The genetic ancestry cluster associated with self-reported Caucasian donors included 65% to 90% of the approximately 430 genotyped donors. The study was designed to test whether signatures of past pathogen exposure could be identified by cataloging public T cell receptors. The study used immunosequencing to profile the T cell repertoires of 600 to 850 subjects and linked those repertoires to cytomegalovirus serostatus. Besides the first cohort of roughly 700 subjects, a separate validation cohort made up of 90 to 150 different subjects was used. The study combined high-throughput TCR immunosequencing, statistical association of individual TCRs with disease status, and machine learning to predict cytomegalovirus infection status. A later analysis re-analyzed previously published TCR beta repertoires from approximately 700 donors and added high-resolution HLA genotyping to study TCR occurrence patterns. Rather than drawing on any new phenotypic data, the later analysis identified candidate immune exposures from TCR beta sequences and the way those sequences occurred across donors. An earlier analysis of about 600 of the donors used high-throughput TCR beta sequencing to judge whether each TCR beta V gene segment behaved as functional or pseudogenic. Donor age, sex, ethnicity and CMV serostatus were collected together with the repertoire data. A later genetic analysis took genome-wide SNP genotypes for about 65% of the 666 donors and used that subset as a discovery cohort. Every discovery cohort repertoire had been produced on one sequencing platform. HLA typing included class I and class II loci at four-digit resolution. Typing coverage differed by locus: A, B, C, DRB1 and DQB1 were typed in about 620-630 donors, DQA1 in 522, DPA1 in 606, and DPB1 in approximately 450. Roughly 5 DR-DQ haplotypes were handled as single units for association and clustering because linkage in the cohort was strong. Across around 400 genotyped donors of the cohort, an average of roughly 200,000 unique TCR beta nucleotide sequences per donor were sequenced, and roughly a sixth of those sequences were non-productive. Study-level results and caveats: The earlier analysis of some 540 of the donors excluded 15 to 20 rarely observed V segments, including chromosome 9 orphons, because counts were too low. The sequencing pipeline was judged likely to have produced a cluster of highly shared sequence variants as a technical artifact. In a later analysis, HLA-associated TCR beta chains showed more clonal expansion and lower generation probabilities than non-associated chains that were equally common. In vitro tests confirmed that a few of the cytomegalovirus-associated TCR beta chains recognize cytomegalovirus antigens. According to a later analysis, most CMV-associated TCR beta chains appeared to be HLA-restricted, and the HLA associations seemed to be driven largely by CMV exposure. The authors suggested that the approach could potentially be extended to other disease states and immunological phenotypes. While some public TCRs were present in many individuals, most TCR sequences turned up only very rarely across donors. Correlated functional status among segregating V segments might be attributable to linkage disequilibrium, but an unknown experimental factor could not be ruled out. This cohort had only TCR beta chains sequenced, and the lack of alpha or paired-chain data limited which features could be detected. The classifier was reported to diagnose cytomegalovirus status with high specificity and sensitivity in both the original and validation cohorts. In a later genetic analysis, fewer N-insertions in productive TCRs were reported among donors in an Asian-associated ancestry cluster than the approximately 710-donor mean. CMV serostatus was the only immune exposure information available for the cohort. In the study, around 150 TCR beta chains were listed as associated with cytomegalovirus. According to a later analysis, parvovirus B19, influenza, CMV and Epstein-Barr virus appeared linked to several top co-occurrence clusters. In a later analysis, the rate of TCR association differed among HLA loci, with DRB1 alleles having the most associated TCRs and HLA-C alleles having the fewest. A further reported finding was that TCR beta sequences accurately predicted the HLA-A and HLA-B alleles for most subjects in the first cohort. A later genetic analysis associated a missense DCLRE1C variant with V-gene and J-gene trimming of TCR beta chains, and an independent cohort replicated the association. Because the 87-base-pair reads could not distinguish some IMGT-functional V segments, including TRBV6-2 and TRBV6-3, those segments were excluded. Strong co-occurrence of HLA alleles, especially DR and DQ, made assigning TCR associations to individual alleles difficult. Because HLA typing was missing for some donors at each locus, association tests included only the typed subset. At a false discovery rate of 0.05, a later analysis linked around 15,000 TCR beta sequences to specific HLA alleles. The presence/absence analyses assumed that sequencing depth was roughly uniform across donors, and that assumption may not be true. Broadly in line with IMGT annotations, most TCR beta V segments showed up in productive rearrangements about 87% or about 30% of the time in an earlier analysis of approximately 640 of the donors.

The cohort consisted of 666 healthy bone marrow donors. All cohort members were sampled while nominally healthy, although unrecorded immune exposures were likely present. The donor was CMV seronegative and was included in the group of 352 seronegative cohort members. Each donor provided a peripheral blood sample, and peripheral blood mononuclear cells were used for TCR beta sequencing. The Qiagen DNeasy Blood Extraction Kit was used to extract genomic DNA from the blood cell samples. Library creation used the immunoSEQ multiplex PCR assay. The multiplex PCR relied on a mix of 60 forward primers for TCR Vbeta segments and 13 reverse primers for TCR Jbeta segments. A multiplex PCR assay on genomic DNA amplified the CDR3 region of rearranged TCR beta genes. Amplified TCR beta libraries were sequenced as 87-base-pair reads on the Illumina HiSeq System. In the authors' own workflow: A later analysis counted some 74 million unique TCR beta chains across the approximately 700 repertoires, and some 11 million of these chains were shared by at least two donors. To remove PCR and sequencing errors, raw reads were error-corrected and collapsed into unique sequences using a nearest-neighbor algorithm that merged closely related sequences. To assign V, D and J gene segments, CDR3 sequences were aligned to IMGT reference sequences. For a sequence to be retained, a match of at least six nucleotides to both a V gene segment and a J gene segment was required. Rearrangements were classified as productive when the CDR3 lacked stop codons and remained in frame with V and J, and all other rearrangements were classified as non-productive. Following IMGT convention, CDR3 was defined as the stretch from the second conserved V-encoded cysteine to the conserved J-encoded phenylalanine. The earlier analysis of 500 to 650 of the donors excluded any sequence lacking an unambiguous match to a single V gene segment. An earlier analysis of a few hundred of the donors classified V segments as functional when productive rearrangements were above 56.7% and as segregating when the standard deviation between donors was above 5%. A statistical classification framework was built for diagnosing cytomegalovirus status from the catalog of TCR beta chain sequences. In a later analysis, TCR nucleotide sequences were compared against IMGT/GENE-DB human TR gene sequences so that V and J genes could be assigned. A later analysis assigned CDR3 sequences and most-parsimonious VDJ recombination scenarios with the TCRdist pipeline. In a later analysis, each TCR beta chain was defined by its CDR3 amino acid sequence together with its V-gene family, and reads lacking a unique V-gene family were excluded. As a way to deal with suspected cross-contamination and a sequencing artifact, a later analysis dropped 592 nucleotide sequences that were highly shared and had low generation probability. For each public chain, a later analysis derived a clonal expansion index from normalized ranks of inferred template counts within each repertoire. A later analysis computed generation probabilities with a VDJ recombination model fitted to out-of-frame rearrangements, and checked the results against IGoR. In a later analysis, TCR-TCR, TCR-HLA and TCR-CMV co-occurrence was scored with hypergeometric tests, and a repertoire-size bias correction was applied to TCR pairs. In a later analysis, false discovery rates were estimated by permuting HLA or CMV assignments 20 times. In a later analysis, co-occurring TCRs were grouped with DBSCAN, and TCRdist sequence similarity was added when clustering was performed within HLA-allele-positive subsets. For co-occurrence clustering, repertoires with fewer than 30,000 or more than 120,000 public chains were excluded, along with a handful of repertoires with anomalous nucleotide sharing. TCRdb obtained this table from immuneACCESS and retained in-frame rearrangements with V and J assigned. These tables miss some clones; where compared with another copy, unresolved V genes account for less than half of the shortfall, and the remainder is unexplained. Clonal size and the V and J genes are those of that table, whereas D and trimming came from the DNA. The sample table lists 150,000 to 200,000 clones, roughly 73% of them with a count of one. 4% to 5.5% of the sample goes to the ten largest clones.

The CDR3 has 13 amino acids, counting the end cysteine and phenylalanine. The CDR3 DNA has 39 bases and is translated from base 1. Trimming leaves V shorter by 6 bases and J shorter by 7 bases, with the junction holding 3 bases beyond the gene matches. The germline V gene encodes CDR1 SNHLY and CDR2 FYNNEI. The sample holds a few counts of this clone. Which antigen it targets is not known. No quality values exist for individual bases; no much larger clone is one base distant. This sequence uses TRBV2 and TRBJ1-5; TRBD1 fits 10 bases in the junction. Sequencing was carried out using PBMCs. This sequence originates from a male donor in good health and CMV-seronegative. DNA sequence: TGTGCCAGCAGAGGACAGGGGGGACAGCCCCAGCATTTT. Its translation is CASRGQGGQPQHF. The variable domain in full, with residues beyond the CDR3 obtained from the reference TRBV2 and TRBJ1-5 genes, is EPEVTQTPSHQVTQMGQEVILRCVPISNHLYFYWYRQILGQKVEFLVSFYNNEISEKSEIFDDQFSVERPDGSNFTLKIRSTKLEDSAMYFCASRGQGGQPQHFGDGTRLSIL.